The 15 T cell receptor beta chains below all came from one sample that was sequenced in a study of T cell responses to AZD1222 COVID-19 vaccine. Assay: immunoSEQ multiplex PCR; the TCRdb copy retains only in-frame clones and omits some. The repertoire has approximately 70,000 clones, roughly four fifths of them found once; the top ten carry roughly 5.4%. The sequencing here drew on peripheral blood, taken on day 0 of AZD1222 vaccination. These receptors were collected from an adult in good health.

The chain employs TRBV19 and TRBJ2-7; tentatively, D is TRBD1 (6 bases). This CDR3 spans 15 amino acids. V lost 3 bases, J lost 4 bases, and 16 bases lay in between. Germline CDR1 LNHDA, CDR2 SQIVND (reference sequence). The CDR3 loop is CASSIMGALPYEQYF. In DNA, the CDR3 is TGTGCCAGTAGTATTATGGGGGCGCTCCCTTACGAGCAGTACTTC. Filled out from reference TRBV19 and TRBJ2-7, the complete variable domain reads DGGITQSPKYLFRKEGQNVTLSCEQNLNHDAMYWYRQDPGQGLRLIYYSQIVNDFQKGDIAEGYSVSREKKESFPLTVTSAQKNPTAFYLCASSIMGALPYEQYFGPGTRLTVT.

In DNA, the CDR3 is TGTGCCAGCAACTACAGGGCGGATACGCAGTATTTT. Amino acids: CASNYRADTQYF. The rearrangement uses TRBV5-5 and TRBJ2-3; D might be TRBD1 (6 bases). Germline CDR1 and CDR2: SGHKS and YYEKEE (reference sequence). Deletions cut 6 bases from V and 6 bases from J, with 11 bases between. This CDR3 contains 12 residues.

The V and J genes are TRBV9 and TRBJ2-7; 9 bases are shared with TRBD1. J lost 6 bases, V lost 4 bases, and 20 bases had no gene match. CDR3 size: 18 residues. The germline CDR1 and CDR2 sequences are SGDLS and YYNGEE. The CDR3 is CASSFRPSDRGERGEQYF. CDR3 nucleotides: TGTGCCAGCAGCTTTAGGCCATCTGACAGGGGGGAACGAGGCGAGCAGTACTTC.

In its sample, this clone was seen once. The chain recombines TRBV5-1 with TRBJ2-7, with 8 bases identical to TRBD1. The V gene's germline CDR1 is SGHRS and CDR2 YFSETQ. The CDR3 totals 15 residues. The J segment lost 2 bases and the V segment lost 3 bases, leaving 7 bases of the junction unmatched. CDR3 region: CASSSTGGWTYEQYF. Written as DNA, the CDR3 is TGCGCCAGCAGCTCAACAGGGGGATGGACCTACGAGCAGTACTTC.

This chain connects TRBV11-2 to TRBJ2-3; D might be TRBD1 (5 bases). Germline V lookup: CDR1 SGHAT, CDR2 FQNNGV. V was trimmed by 8 bases and J by 7 bases, leaving 19 bases between them. The CDR3 is 14 amino acids. DNA for the CDR3: TGTGCCAGCGGTTACCCAGGGCGTGATAATACGCAGTATTTT. It codes for CASGYPGRDNTQYF. Based on the CDR3 plus reference TRBV11-2 and TRBJ2-3, the full variable domain is EAGVAQSPRYKIIEKRQSVAFWCNPISGHATLYWYQQILGQGPKLLIQFQNNGVVDDSQLPKDRFSAERLKGVDSTLKIQPAKLEDSAVYLCASGYPGRDNTQYFGPGTRLTVL.

The J gene is TRBJ1-2, the V gene TRBV7-3; D is unresolved. The CDR3 contains 16 residues. The V end lost 2 bases, the J end lost 2 bases, and 15 bases lay between the germline ends. Germline CDR1 and CDR2: SGHTA and FQGTGA. This CDR3 reads CASSLGTGSRNYGYTF. The CDR3 nucleotides read TGTGCCAGCAGCTTAGGCACCGGGTCCAGGAACTATGGCTACACCTTC.

V gene TRBV7-3 combines with J gene TRBJ2-3; perhaps D is TRBD1 or TRBD2 (5 bases each). Trimming stripped 4 bases from V and 9 bases from J, with 23 bases between. CDR3 length equals 16 residues. Germline-derived CDR1 and CDR2 are SGHTA and FQGTGA. CDR3 sequence: CASSSVEKRGLTTQYF. The CDR3 DNA sequence: TGTGCCAGCAGCTCCGTTGAAAAGAGGGGATTGACGACGCAGTATTTT.

This chain links TRBV11-3 with TRBJ2-5, with unresolved D. From germline, CDR1 is SGHNT and CDR2 YENEEA. V lost 2 bases and J 4 bases, leaving 8 bases between the germline ends. The length of the CDR3 is 13 residues. In nucleotides, the CDR3 is TGTGCCAGCAGCTTACGTGATGGAGAGACCCAGTACTTC. Protein product: CASSLRDGETQYF.

The chain combines TRBV11-1 with TRBJ2-7; a possible D gene is TRBD2 (6 bases). Trimming removed 5 bases from V and 1 base from J, with 12 bases in between. The V gene's germline CDR1 is SGHAT and CDR2 FQDESV (reference sequence). The CDR3 spans 14 residues. CDR3 nucleotide sequence: TGTGCCAGCAGCGAAGCGGCGGGGTCCTACGAGCAGTACTTC. The encoded protein is CASSEAAGSYEQYF.

The chain uses TRBV7-9 and TRBJ2-1, with D possibly called TRBD1 or TRBD2 (5 bases each). Looked up from germline, CDR1 is SEHNR and CDR2 is FQNEAQ (reference sequence). The CDR3 is 18 residues long. V dropped 5 bases and J dropped 3 bases, with 23 bases sitting between them. CDR3 DNA: TGTGCCAGCAGCCCCTCTATGGACCAGGGACCCCACTACAATGAGCAGTTCTTC. It codes for CASSPSMDQGPHYNEQFF.

V and J are TRBV29-1 and TRBJ1-4; 9 nucleotides align to TRBD1. The CDR3 covers 14 residues. V shed 2 bases, J shed 10 bases, and the junction held 8 bases outside the gene matches. Per germline, CDR1 SQVTM and CDR2 ANQGSEA. The CDR3 here is CSVESEQGARKLFF. Written as DNA, the CDR3 is TGCAGCGTTGAAAGTGAACAGGGGGCTCGAAAACTGTTTTTT.

This chain uses TRBV27 with TRBJ1-5; D is undetermined. This CDR3 spans 14 amino acids. Trimming removed 3 bases from V and 2 bases from J, with 8 bases in between. Looked up from germline, CDR1 is MNHEY and CDR2 is SMNVEV (reference sequence). Here the CDR3 DNA reads TGTGCCAGCAGTTTGTCAGGCGGCAATCAGCCCCAGCATTTT. Protein: CASSLSGGNQPQHF.

This clone occurred once. This sequence joins TRBV30 and TRBJ1-6; 7 nucleotides agree with TRBD1. Germline V gene data show CDR1 as GTSNPN and CDR2 as SVGIG (reference sequence). The CDR3 spans 11 residues. V shed 4 bases, J shed 10 bases, and the junction held 1 base outside the gene matches. This CDR3 is CAWNRGSPLHF. The CDR3 coding sequence is TGTGCCTGGAACAGGGGCTCACCCCTCCACTTT. Filled out from reference TRBV30 and TRBJ1-6, the complete variable domain reads SQTIHQWPATLVQPVGSPLSLECTVEGTSNPNLYWYRQAAGRGLQLLFYSVGIGQISSEVPQNLSASRPQDRQFILSSKKLLLSDSGFYLCAWNRGSPLHFGNGTRLTVT.

The V gene is TRBV7-3, the J gene TRBJ1-1; 8 positions agree with TRBD1. The CDR3 totals 14 residues. In germline, CDR1 is SGHTA, CDR2 FQGTGA. The V gene end was trimmed by 4 bases and the J gene end by 11 bases; junction bases not matched to a gene: 12. The CDR3 DNA reads as TGTGCCAGCAGCTCACAGGGGGGGAGTTCGGTCGCTTTCTTT. It translates to CASSSQGGSSVAFF.

V is TRBV19 and J is TRBJ1-1; D remains unclear. The CDR3 is made up of 15 amino acids. CDR1 is LNHDA, CDR2 SQIVND, per germline (reference sequence). V lost 3 bases to trimming and J lost 0 bases, with 11 bases between them. Here the CDR3 DNA reads TGTGCCAGTAGTATGACCCCCGGCATGAACACTGAAGCTTTCTTT. Translation: CASSMTPGMNTEAFF.